This T cell receptor beta chain was recorded in a study of T-cell memory formation after mild COVID-19. The length of the CDR3 is 14 residues. The junction had 1 base not matched to a gene; V was cut back by 2 bases and J by 4 bases. Germline V gives CDR1 MGHDK, CDR2 SYGVNS. Each CDR3 protein is one row after TCRdb ran MiXCR on the 5' RACE reads. This table holds just over 200,000 distinct CDR3 sequences, about 9.2% found once. V usage is TRBV25-1 and J usage is TRBJ2-3, with 9 bases aligning to TRBD2. Sequenced: PBMCs or a T cell subset sorted from them (not recorded which). The TCR was taken from a man between 18 and 35 years old who had mild COVID-19 (a few samples of this study predate the infection). Cell type and time point are not known. CDR3 loop: CASSEGTSPDTQYF. The CDR3 nucleotides read TGTGCCAGCAGTGAAGGGACTAGCCCAGATACGCAGTATTTT.